This is a list of T cell receptor beta chains from one sample in a study of cytotoxic CD8 clonotypes in ibrutinib-treated CLL. Repertoires were generated with immunoSEQ multiplex PCR, while TCRdb's copy carries only in-frame clones and drops some. The sample carries about 74,000 clones, approximately 80% recorded once. The sample was PBMCs, taken at disease progression, from a patient treated with ibrutinib. The origin of the receptors is a human donor with chronic lymphocytic leukemia. CDR3s include the opening cysteine and the closing phenylalanine or tryptophan. Each record gives: D gene, V gene, J gene, clone size, CDR3 protein, CDR3 DNA. D genes are given only for firm matches. Expanded clones get a size class; other rows say once, few or many, or leave the size out.

d_call: .; v_call: TRBV6-5; j_call: TRBJ2-1; clone_size: .; cdr3_aa: CASSYSGWPREQFF; cdr3_nt: TGTGCCAGCAGTTACTCAGGCTGGCCGCGGGAGCAGTTCTTC
d_call: .; v_call: TRBV6-1; j_call: TRBJ1-5; clone_size: few; cdr3_aa: CASSLNSNQPQHF; cdr3_nt: TGTGCCAGCAGCCTAAATAGCAATCAGCCCCAGCATTTT
d_call: TRBD1; v_call: TRBV4-1; j_call: TRBJ1-3; clone_size: .; cdr3_aa: CASSPVWTGGGNTIYF; cdr3_nt: TGCGCCAGCAGCCCCGTGTGGACAGGGGGCGGAAACACCATATATTTT
d_call: .; v_call: TRBV6-1; j_call: TRBJ1-5; clone_size: .; cdr3_aa: CASIERQVYNQPQHF; cdr3_nt: TGTGCCAGCATCGAAAGACAGGTTTACAATCAGCCCCAGCATTTT
d_call: TRBD1; v_call: TRBV7-8; j_call: TRBJ1-2; clone_size: .; cdr3_aa: CASSLGDRGQSGYTF; cdr3_nt: TGTGCCAGCAGCCTGGGGGACAGGGGGCAATCTGGCTACACCTTC
d_call: .; v_call: TRBV5-4; j_call: TRBJ2-7; clone_size: .; cdr3_aa: CASSPRLVSPPYEQYF; cdr3_nt: TGTGCCAGCAGCCCCCGACTGGTGAGCCCTCCCTACGAGCAGTACTTC
d_call: .; v_call: TRBV28; j_call: TRBJ2-2; clone_size: .; cdr3_aa: CASSLSGNTGELFF; cdr3_nt: TGTGCCAGCAGTTTATCCGGGAACACCGGGGAGCTGTTTTTT
d_call: .; v_call: TRBV7-9; j_call: TRBJ2-7; clone_size: .; cdr3_aa: CASSLSGVVYYEQYF; cdr3_nt: TGTGCCAGCAGCTTATCGGGGGTCGTCTATTACGAGCAGTACTTC
d_call: .; v_call: TRBV30; j_call: TRBJ2-7; clone_size: .; cdr3_aa: CAWRAYSPYEQYF; cdr3_nt: TGTGCCTGGCGGGCTTACAGCCCCTACGAGCAGTACTTC
d_call: TRBD1; v_call: TRBV28; j_call: TRBJ2-7; clone_size: few; cdr3_aa: CASSFPGQGSHEQYF; cdr3_nt: TGTGCCAGCAGTTTTCCGGGACAGGGAAGTCACGAGCAGTACTTC
d_call: TRBD1; v_call: TRBV18; j_call: TRBJ2-4; clone_size: once; cdr3_aa: CASAPGQGTKNIQYF; cdr3_nt: TGTGCCAGCGCACCGGGACAGGGGACCAAAAACATTCAGTACTTC
d_call: .; v_call: TRBV30; j_call: TRBJ1-1; clone_size: .; cdr3_aa: CAWSVPGAGGTEAFF; cdr3_nt: TGTGCCTGGAGTGTACCAGGGGCGGGTGGCACTGAAGCTTTCTTT
d_call: .; v_call: TRBV2; j_call: TRBJ1-5; clone_size: .; cdr3_aa: CASSGLGARQPQHF; cdr3_nt: TGTGCCAGCAGTGGACTGGGGGCGAGGCAGCCCCAGCATTTT
d_call: TRBD1; v_call: TRBV5-1; j_call: TRBJ2-2; clone_size: .; cdr3_aa: CATKSLGGYTGELFF; cdr3_nt: TGCGCCACCAAGTCCCTAGGGGGCTACACCGGGGAGCTGTTTTTT
d_call: TRBD1; v_call: TRBV2; j_call: TRBJ1-5; clone_size: .; cdr3_aa: CASGMGTGNQPQHF; cdr3_nt: TGTGCCAGCGGTATGGGGACAGGCAATCAGCCCCAGCATTTT
d_call: TRBD1; v_call: TRBV18; j_call: TRBJ1-1; clone_size: .; cdr3_aa: CASSLGQGAGTEAFF; cdr3_nt: TGTGCCAGCTCACTAGGACAGGGGGCAGGCACTGAAGCTTTCTTT
d_call: .; v_call: TRBV19; j_call: TRBJ2-7; clone_size: .; cdr3_aa: CASKGTATYEQYF; cdr3_nt: TGTGCCAGTAAGGGAACCGCAACCTACGAGCAGTACTTC
d_call: .; v_call: TRBV7-8; j_call: TRBJ2-2; clone_size: many; cdr3_aa: CASSLHRASTGELFF; cdr3_nt: TGTGCCAGCAGCTTGCATAGGGCCTCCACCGGGGAGCTGTTTTTT
d_call: .; v_call: TRBV5-6; j_call: TRBJ1-2; clone_size: .; cdr3_aa: CASSPGWGAGYGYTF; cdr3_nt: TGTGCCAGCAGCCCGGGGTGGGGGGCTGGCTATGGCTACACCTTC
d_call: TRBD2; v_call: TRBV7-3; j_call: TRBJ2-7; clone_size: .; cdr3_aa: CASSPTSSGTPYEQYF; cdr3_nt: TGTGCCAGCAGCCCAACATCTAGCGGGACTCCCTACGAGCAGTACTTC
d_call: .; v_call: TRBV7-9; j_call: TRBJ2-2; clone_size: .; cdr3_aa: CASSLGGATGELFF; cdr3_nt: TGTGCCAGCAGCTTAGGGGGCGCGACCGGGGAGCTGTTTTTT
d_call: TRBD2; v_call: TRBV27; j_call: TRBJ2-7; clone_size: .; cdr3_aa: CASSPLGAIRLAGGAYEQYF; cdr3_nt: TGTGCCAGCAGTCCACTGGGGGCAATCCGCCTAGCGGGAGGGGCCTACGAGCAGTACTTC
d_call: TRBD2; v_call: TRBV30; j_call: TRBJ2-6; clone_size: .; cdr3_aa: CACLGLAGGGANVLTF; cdr3_nt: TGTGCCTGTTTAGGACTAGCGGGAGGTGGGGCCAACGTCCTGACTTTC
d_call: .; v_call: TRBV5-1; j_call: TRBJ2-3; clone_size: .; cdr3_aa: CASSGGGTDTQYF; cdr3_nt: TGCGCCAGCAGCGGGGGCGGCACAGATACGCAGTATTTT
d_call: .; v_call: TRBV5-1; j_call: TRBJ2-7; clone_size: .; cdr3_aa: CASSWDNSIGEQYF; cdr3_nt: TGCGCCAGCAGCTGGGACAACAGCATCGGCGAGCAGTACTTC
d_call: TRBD1; v_call: TRBV6-5; j_call: TRBJ2-5; clone_size: .; cdr3_aa: CASSYRTGATQETQYF; cdr3_nt: TGTGCCAGCAGTTACCGGACAGGTGCTACTCAAGAGACCCAGTACTTC
d_call: .; v_call: TRBV10-3; j_call: TRBJ2-1; clone_size: .; cdr3_aa: CAISGTSHNEQFF; cdr3_nt: TGTGCCATCAGTGGTACTAGCCACAATGAGCAGTTCTTC
d_call: .; v_call: TRBV7-9; j_call: TRBJ2-5; clone_size: few; cdr3_aa: CASEQETQYF; cdr3_nt: TGTGCCAGCGAACAAGAGACCCAGTACTTC
d_call: .; v_call: TRBV29-1; j_call: TRBJ1-5; clone_size: .; cdr3_aa: CSVGLDSNQPQHF; cdr3_nt: TGCAGCGTGGGTCTGGACAGCAATCAGCCCCAGCATTTT
d_call: .; v_call: TRBV6-6; j_call: TRBJ2-1; clone_size: .; cdr3_aa: CASSPIGGLPEQFF; cdr3_nt: TGTGCCAGCAGTCCCATAGGGGGACTCCCCGAGCAGTTCTTC
d_call: .; v_call: TRBV4-2; j_call: TRBJ2-2; clone_size: .; cdr3_aa: CASSQGVLTGGTGELFF; cdr3_nt: TGTGCCAGCAGCCAGGGGGTATTAACAGGAGGCACCGGGGAGCTGTTTTTT
d_call: TRBD1; v_call: TRBV11-2; j_call: TRBJ2-5; clone_size: once; cdr3_aa: CASSLGDRVGTQYF; cdr3_nt: TGTGCCAGCAGCTTGGGGGACAGGGTGGGGACCCAGTACTTC
d_call: .; v_call: TRBV18; j_call: TRBJ2-3; clone_size: few; cdr3_aa: CASSPVTDTQYF; cdr3_nt: TGTGCCAGCTCACCAGTTACAGATACGCAGTATTTT
d_call: TRBD2; v_call: TRBV7-9; j_call: TRBJ2-3; clone_size: once; cdr3_aa: CASSLVVGEGWTDTQYF; cdr3_nt: TGTGCCAGCAGCTTAGTGGTGGGGGAGGGTTGGACAGATACGCAGTATTTT
d_call: .; v_call: TRBV5-8; j_call: TRBJ2-1; clone_size: once; cdr3_aa: CASSSLYRGGSYNEQFF; cdr3_nt: TGTGCCAGCAGCTCCTTATACAGGGGAGGCTCCTACAATGAGCAGTTCTTC
d_call: .; v_call: TRBV6-1; j_call: TRBJ1-1; clone_size: .; cdr3_aa: CASNREGEYTEAFF; cdr3_nt: TGTGCCAGCAACAGAGAGGGGGAGTATACTGAAGCTTTCTTT
d_call: .; v_call: TRBV28; j_call: TRBJ2-7; clone_size: .; cdr3_aa: CASMLSGREGGEQYF; cdr3_nt: TGTGCCAGCATGCTGTCGGGCCGAGAGGGGGGGGAGCAGTACTTC
d_call: .; v_call: TRBV25-1; j_call: TRBJ2-7; clone_size: .; cdr3_aa: CASSDKKTGSPDEQYF; cdr3_nt: TGTGCCAGCAGTGATAAAAAAACCGGGTCCCCGGACGAGCAGTACTTC
d_call: .; v_call: TRBV29-1; j_call: TRBJ2-1; clone_size: .; cdr3_aa: CSVPGERSYNEQFF; cdr3_nt: TGCAGCGTTCCCGGGGAGAGGTCCTACAATGAGCAGTTCTTC
d_call: .; v_call: TRBV7-9; j_call: TRBJ2-5; clone_size: once; cdr3_aa: CASRQNPGRETQYF; cdr3_nt: TGTGCCAGCAGACAGAACCCAGGGCGCGAGACCCAGTACTTC
d_call: .; v_call: TRBV5-1; j_call: TRBJ2-7; clone_size: .; cdr3_aa: CASSLEAQGGSYEQYF; cdr3_nt: TGCGCCAGCAGCTTGGAGGCCCAGGGGGGCTCCTACGAGCAGTACTTC
d_call: .; v_call: TRBV5-1; j_call: TRBJ2-3; clone_size: .; cdr3_aa: CASSLGSGESDTQYF; cdr3_nt: TGCGCCAGCAGCTTGGGGTCAGGGGAATCCGATACGCAGTATTTT
d_call: .; v_call: TRBV10-2; j_call: TRBJ1-4; clone_size: .; cdr3_aa: CASGSHATNEKLFF; cdr3_nt: TGCGCCAGCGGATCACATGCAACTAATGAAAAACTGTTTTTT
d_call: TRBD1; v_call: TRBV4-2; j_call: TRBJ1-1; clone_size: few; cdr3_aa: CASSQVQGRGNTEAFF; cdr3_nt: TGTGCCAGCAGCCAAGTACAGGGGCGAGGGAACACTGAAGCTTTCTTT
d_call: .; v_call: TRBV29-1; j_call: TRBJ2-2; clone_size: .; cdr3_aa: CSAMGVGGINTGELFF; cdr3_nt: TGCAGCGCCATGGGGGTAGGAGGGATAAACACCGGGGAGCTGTTTTTT
d_call: TRBD1; v_call: TRBV5-1; j_call: TRBJ2-1; clone_size: .; cdr3_aa: CASSSYRGSNEQFF; cdr3_nt: TGCGCCAGCAGCTCTTACAGGGGATCCAATGAGCAGTTCTTC
d_call: .; v_call: TRBV25-1; j_call: TRBJ2-7; clone_size: .; cdr3_aa: CASSGTEDVYEQYF; cdr3_nt: TGTGCCAGCAGTGGGACAGAAGATGTCTACGAGCAGTACTTC
d_call: .; v_call: TRBV11-2; j_call: TRBJ1-1; clone_size: .; cdr3_aa: CASSLGQGMNTEAFF; cdr3_nt: TGTGCCAGCAGCTTAGGGCAGGGGATGAACACTGAAGCTTTCTTT
d_call: .; v_call: TRBV29-1; j_call: TRBJ1-1; clone_size: .; cdr3_aa: CSVDIPQGLGRAFF; cdr3_nt: TGCAGCGTTGATATACCACAGGGATTGGGGAGAGCTTTCTTT
d_call: TRBD1; v_call: TRBV5-4; j_call: TRBJ2-1; clone_size: .; cdr3_aa: CASSQSGQDGFF; cdr3_nt: TGTGCCAGCAGCCAATCAGGACAGGACGGGTTCTTC
d_call: TRBD1; v_call: TRBV7-6; j_call: TRBJ1-1; clone_size: .; cdr3_aa: CASSLVRTGVSEAFF; cdr3_nt: TGTGCCAGCAGCTTAGTGCGGACAGGGGTTTCTGAAGCTTTCTTT
d_call: .; v_call: TRBV7-9; j_call: TRBJ1-2; clone_size: .; cdr3_aa: CASSPITGIRINGYTF; cdr3_nt: TGTGCCAGCAGCCCTATAACGGGGATCCGAATCAATGGCTACACCTTC
d_call: .; v_call: TRBV6-1; j_call: TRBJ1-5; clone_size: .; cdr3_aa: CASSVTAINQPQHF; cdr3_nt: TGTGCCAGCAGTGTTACAGCGATCAATCAGCCCCAGCATTTT
d_call: .; v_call: TRBV30; j_call: TRBJ1-4; clone_size: once; cdr3_aa: CAWSTTEGEKLFF; cdr3_nt: TGTGCCTGGAGTACCACCGAAGGCGAAAAACTGTTTTTT
d_call: .; v_call: TRBV11-2; j_call: TRBJ2-3; clone_size: once; cdr3_aa: CAIGQEADTQYF; cdr3_nt: TGTGCCATCGGGCAGGAGGCAGATACGCAGTATTTT
d_call: .; v_call: TRBV5-4; j_call: TRBJ1-2; clone_size: .; cdr3_aa: CASSFQGRDYGYTF; cdr3_nt: TGTGCCAGCAGCTTCCAGGGAAGGGACTATGGCTACACCTTC
d_call: .; v_call: TRBV15; j_call: TRBJ1-1; clone_size: .; cdr3_aa: CATSVETEAFF; cdr3_nt: TGTGCCACCAGCGTGGAAACTGAAGCTTTCTTT